Included here is one T cell receptor (beta chain) sequence, with context. The target of this receptor is not known. Base qualities were left out, and no much larger clone turns up one base away. The CDR3, from cysteine to phenylalanine, totals 15 residues. Only the CDR3 part of the read is kept: 45 bases, read in frame from the first base. From the germline V gene, CDR1 is SGHRS and CDR2 is YFSETQ. V is shortened by 0 bases, J by 5 bases, and the region joining them spans 14 bases. TCRbeta CDR3 regions were profiled by bias-controlled multiplex PCR amplification of genomic DNA with the immunoSEQ Assay. Turning to the authors' computational methods: The absolute abundance of each unique TCRbeta CDR3 region was quantified after sequences were collapsed and filtered. Differential abundance was tested with two models: a binomial (Fisher-equivalent) model and a beta-binomial model that adds time-dependent variance fitted from healthy donors. Clones with fewer than 5 combined templates were removed, and differential abundance was called for clones with a Benjamini-Hochberg FDR below 0.01. Beta-binomial variance was modeled as a function of total template count across the two samples using the form v = (b*log(k)+a)^2. TCRdb took over this immuneACCESS table, retaining in-frame rearrangements with V and J assigned. Such tables are incomplete; in checked studies, under half of the missing clones stem from an unresolved V gene, and the remainder is unexplained. From that table come the V and J calls and clone size; the DNA was used to work out D and trimming. The sample table holds under 130,000 clones, of which around 88% were seen once. The ten biggest clones cover over 15% of the sample.

The sample comes from a study of identifying expanded T cells in peripheral blood (dated by TCRdb to between 2018 and 2021). Broadly, across the study: Technical replicates were generated by sequencing separate aliquots of the same genomic DNA pool, with four replicates compared pairwise. The paper as a whole reports these results and caveats: The binomial model flagged about 1.2 differentially abundant clones between technical replicates, compared with 15 to 17 over two weeks and approximately 19 over roughly 4 weeks. For all healthy donors, the variance in clone template counts between approximately two-week samples rose significantly as total template count increased. The beta-binomial model significantly reduced the number of clones called differentially abundant and the false-positive rate across all healthy-donor time intervals. The authors expected biological variance in healthy repertoires might increase further over much longer intervals such as months to years.

No immune events, such as infections, were documented for the healthy donors during the collection period. To calibrate time-dependent variance in a beta-binomial model of T-cell clone differential abundance, blood repertoires from healthy donors were used as a training cohort. The training cohort comprised roughly ten healthy donors, 3 female and 7 male. The donors were between roughly 29 and 64 years old, with an average age of about 45 years. Obtained from a commercial supplier, whole blood was collected from each healthy donor at three time points set around 2 weeks apart. For immunosequencing, genomic DNA was extracted from whole blood that had not been sorted.

Sequences were obtained from blood. The receptor was derived from a person between 18 and 75 years old in good health. The chain employs TRBV5-1 and TRBJ1-1, with a weak D call of TRBD1 (6 bases match). The DNA reads as follows: TGCGCCAGCAGCTTGGCCACGGGGGGCGAGACTGAAGCTTTCTTT. It translates as CASSLATGGETEAFF.